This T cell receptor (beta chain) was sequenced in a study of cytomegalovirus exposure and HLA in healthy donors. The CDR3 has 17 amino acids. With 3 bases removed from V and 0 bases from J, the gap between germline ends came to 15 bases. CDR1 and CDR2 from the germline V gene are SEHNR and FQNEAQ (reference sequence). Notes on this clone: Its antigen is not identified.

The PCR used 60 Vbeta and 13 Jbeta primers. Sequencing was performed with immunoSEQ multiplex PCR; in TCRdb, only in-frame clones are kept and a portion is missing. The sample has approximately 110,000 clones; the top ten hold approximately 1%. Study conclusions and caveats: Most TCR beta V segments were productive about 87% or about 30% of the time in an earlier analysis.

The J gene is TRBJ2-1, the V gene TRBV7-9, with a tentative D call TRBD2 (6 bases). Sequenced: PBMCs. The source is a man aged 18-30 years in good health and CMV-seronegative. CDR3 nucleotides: TGTGCCAGCAGCTTGGGCGGCGGGGCGAGCTCCTACAATGAGCAGTTCTTC. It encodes CASSLGGGASSYNEQFF.